This T cell receptor beta chain was sequenced during a study of CD8+ T cells in alopecia areata. In each case, RNA was isolated and then reverse transcribed into cDNA as the sequencing template. TCRdb keeps only in-frame clones here, not all; method: immunoSEQ multiplex PCR. This table holds fewer than 80,000 clones, roughly 60% found once. Germline V CDR1 and CDR2: GTSNPN, SVGIG (reference sequence). Deletions cut 4 bases from V and 5 bases from J, with 17 bases between. The CDR3 has 15 residues. The investigators collected lesional scalp punch biopsies and peripheral blood from alopecia areata patients. Study-level findings and limits: Sequencing of scalp tissue also captures the resident alphabeta T cells of normal skin.

This clone occurred a few times. Antigen unknown. The sequences come from CD8+ T cells sorted from blood, collected at week 0. The receptor comes from a human donor with alopecia areata. This sequence joins TRBV30 and TRBJ2-2, with D uncertain. The CDR3 is CAWTSLADSTGELFF. CDR3 sequence (DNA): TGTGCCTGGACCTCTTTGGCGGATTCGACCGGGGAGCTGTTTTTT.